This T cell receptor (beta chain) was identified during a study of Ad26.COV2.S vaccination and SARS-CoV-2 variants. Germline V gene data show CDR1 as SGHTA and CDR2 as FQGNSA. This CDR3 contains 16 residues. V was clipped by 4 bases and J by 4 bases; unmatched bases: 3. The protocol was immunoSEQ multiplex PCR, while the TCRdb copy is restricted to in-frame clones and leaves out a portion. The sample shows hundreds of thousands of clones, less than 90% of them seen only once. Treatment described: 19 received Ad26.COV2.S at low or high dose, single or two shots; 5 received placebo; per-sample allocation not given. Samples analyzed were those drawn on day 63 after the first vaccine or placebo injection.

The receptor's source is a person between 18 and 59 years old who received the Ad26.COV2.S COVID-19 vaccine or a placebo. The sequencing here drew on peripheral blood, taken in a trial of Ad26.COV2.S vaccine versus placebo. The V call is TRBV7-2, the J call TRBJ2-1; 14 bases map to TRBD2. CDR3 residues: CASSSGTSGSYNEQFF. The CDR3 DNA sequence: TGTGCCAGCAGCTCAGGGACTAGCGGGAGTTACAATGAGCAGTTCTTC.